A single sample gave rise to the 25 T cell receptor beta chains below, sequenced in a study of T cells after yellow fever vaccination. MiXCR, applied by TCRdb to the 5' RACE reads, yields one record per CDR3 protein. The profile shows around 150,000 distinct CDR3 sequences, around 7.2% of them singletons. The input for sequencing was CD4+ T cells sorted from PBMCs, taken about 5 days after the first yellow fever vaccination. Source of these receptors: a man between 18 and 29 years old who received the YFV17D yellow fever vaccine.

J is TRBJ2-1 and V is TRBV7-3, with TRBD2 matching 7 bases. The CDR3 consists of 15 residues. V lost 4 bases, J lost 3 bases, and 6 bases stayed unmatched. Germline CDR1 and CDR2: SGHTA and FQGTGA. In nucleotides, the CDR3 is TGTGCCAGCAGCTCTGCGGGCGGGGGCTACAATGAGCAGTTCTTC. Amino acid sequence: CASSSAGGGYNEQFF.

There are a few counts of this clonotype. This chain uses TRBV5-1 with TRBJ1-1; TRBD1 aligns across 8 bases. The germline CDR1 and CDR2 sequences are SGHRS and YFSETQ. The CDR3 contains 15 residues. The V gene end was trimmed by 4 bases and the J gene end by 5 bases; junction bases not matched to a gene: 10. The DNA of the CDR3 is TGCGCCAGCAGCACGTCTGGACAGGGAGAGACTGAAGCTTTCTTT. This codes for CASSTSGQGETEAFF.

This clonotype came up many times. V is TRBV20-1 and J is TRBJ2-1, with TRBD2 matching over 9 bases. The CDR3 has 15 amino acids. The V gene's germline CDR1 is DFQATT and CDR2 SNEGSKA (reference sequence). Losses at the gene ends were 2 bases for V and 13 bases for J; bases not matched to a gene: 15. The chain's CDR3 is CSARKRRGGQWRQFF. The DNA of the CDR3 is TGCAGTGCTAGAAAGCGGCGGGGGGGCCAATGGCGACAGTTCTTC.

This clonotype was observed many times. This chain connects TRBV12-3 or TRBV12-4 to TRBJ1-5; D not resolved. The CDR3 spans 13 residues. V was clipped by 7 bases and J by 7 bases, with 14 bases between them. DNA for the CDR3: TGTGCCAGCACCTCCGAGCCAAGCCAGCCCCAGCATTTT. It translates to CASTSEPSQPQHF.

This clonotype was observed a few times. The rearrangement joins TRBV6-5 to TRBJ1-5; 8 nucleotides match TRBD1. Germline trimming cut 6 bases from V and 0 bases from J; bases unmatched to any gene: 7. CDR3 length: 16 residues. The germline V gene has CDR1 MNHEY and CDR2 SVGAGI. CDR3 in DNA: TGTGCCAGCAGCAGACAGGGGATGTATAGCAATCAGCCCCAGCATTTT. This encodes CASSRQGMYSNQPQHF.

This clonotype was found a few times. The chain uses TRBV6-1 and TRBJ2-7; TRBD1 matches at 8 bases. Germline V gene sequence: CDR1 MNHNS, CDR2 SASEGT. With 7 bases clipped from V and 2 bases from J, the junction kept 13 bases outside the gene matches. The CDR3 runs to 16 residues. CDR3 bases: TGTGCCAGCACCCTTCAGCCGGACAGGGCTGCCTACGAGCAGTACTTC. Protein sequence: CASTLQPDRAAYEQYF.

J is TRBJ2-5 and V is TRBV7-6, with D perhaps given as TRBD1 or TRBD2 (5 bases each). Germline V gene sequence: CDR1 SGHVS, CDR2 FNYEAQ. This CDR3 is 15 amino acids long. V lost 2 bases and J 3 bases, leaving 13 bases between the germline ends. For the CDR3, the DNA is TGTGCCAGCAGCTTAAATACCGGGACGAAAGAGACCCAGTACTTC. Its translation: CASSLNTGTKETQYF.

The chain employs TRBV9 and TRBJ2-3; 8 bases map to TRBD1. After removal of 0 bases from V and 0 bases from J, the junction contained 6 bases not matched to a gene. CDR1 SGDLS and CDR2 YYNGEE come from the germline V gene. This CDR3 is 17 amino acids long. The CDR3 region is CASSVAQGASSTDTQYF. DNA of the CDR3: TGTGCCAGCAGCGTAGCCCAGGGGGCCTCTAGCACAGATACGCAGTATTTT.

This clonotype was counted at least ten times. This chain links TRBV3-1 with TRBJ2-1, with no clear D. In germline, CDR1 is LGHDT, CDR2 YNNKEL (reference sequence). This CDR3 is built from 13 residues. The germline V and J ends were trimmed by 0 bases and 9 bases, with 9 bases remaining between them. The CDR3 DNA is TGTGCCAGCAGCCAAGAATTTAGGAGTGAGCAGTTCTTC. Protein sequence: CASSQEFRSEQFF.

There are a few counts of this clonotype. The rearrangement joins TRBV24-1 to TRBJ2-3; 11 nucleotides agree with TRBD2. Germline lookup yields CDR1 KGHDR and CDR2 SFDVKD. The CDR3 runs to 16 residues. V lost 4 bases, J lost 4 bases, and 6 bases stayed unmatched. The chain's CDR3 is CATSEASGGSADTQYF. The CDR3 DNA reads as TGTGCCACCAGTGAAGCTAGCGGGGGGTCGGCAGATACGCAGTATTTT.

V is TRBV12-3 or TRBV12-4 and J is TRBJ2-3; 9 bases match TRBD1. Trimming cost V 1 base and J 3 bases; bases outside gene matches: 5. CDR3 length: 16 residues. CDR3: CASSLGGGQGTDTQYF. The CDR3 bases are TGTGCCAGCAGTTTAGGGGGGGGACAGGGAACAGATACGCAGTATTTT.

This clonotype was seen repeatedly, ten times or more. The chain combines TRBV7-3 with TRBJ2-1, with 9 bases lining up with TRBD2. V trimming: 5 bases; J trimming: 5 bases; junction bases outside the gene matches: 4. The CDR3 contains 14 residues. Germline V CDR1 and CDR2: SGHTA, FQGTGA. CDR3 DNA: TGTGCCAGCAGCCCGACTAGCGGAAACAATGAGCAGTTCTTC. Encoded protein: CASSPTSGNNEQFF.

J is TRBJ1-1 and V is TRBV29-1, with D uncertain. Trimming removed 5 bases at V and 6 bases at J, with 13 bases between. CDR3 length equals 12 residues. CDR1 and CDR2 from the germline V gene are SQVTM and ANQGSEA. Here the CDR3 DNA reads TGCAGCGTTCCGGCTTGGCCGTCTGAAGCTTTCTTT. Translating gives CSVPAWPSEAFF.

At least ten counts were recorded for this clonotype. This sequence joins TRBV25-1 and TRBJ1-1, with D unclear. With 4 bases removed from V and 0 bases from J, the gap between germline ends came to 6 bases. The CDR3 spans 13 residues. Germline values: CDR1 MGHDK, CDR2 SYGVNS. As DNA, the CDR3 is TGTGCCAGCAGTGTCGTGTTGAACACTGAAGCTTTCTTT. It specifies CASSVVLNTEAFF.

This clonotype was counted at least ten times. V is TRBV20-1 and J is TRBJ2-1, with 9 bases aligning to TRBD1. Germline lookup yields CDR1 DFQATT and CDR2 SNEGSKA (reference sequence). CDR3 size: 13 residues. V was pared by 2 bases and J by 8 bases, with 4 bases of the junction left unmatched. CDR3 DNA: TGCAGTGCTAGATCGACAGGGGGGGATGAGCAGTTCTTC. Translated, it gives CSARSTGGDEQFF.

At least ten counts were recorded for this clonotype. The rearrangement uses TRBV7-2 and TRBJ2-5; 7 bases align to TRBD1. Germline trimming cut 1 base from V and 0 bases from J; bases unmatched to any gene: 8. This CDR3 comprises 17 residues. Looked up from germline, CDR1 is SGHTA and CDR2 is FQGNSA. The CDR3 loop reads CASSLVRDSKYQETQYF. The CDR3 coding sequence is TGTGCCAGCAGCTTAGTAAGGGACAGCAAGTACCAAGAGACCCAGTACTTC.

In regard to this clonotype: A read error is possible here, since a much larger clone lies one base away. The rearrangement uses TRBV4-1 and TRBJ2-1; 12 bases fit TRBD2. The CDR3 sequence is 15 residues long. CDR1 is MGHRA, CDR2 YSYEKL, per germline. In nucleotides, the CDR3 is TGCGCCATCAGCCAAGGACTAGCGGGGCCCAATGAGCAGTTCTTC. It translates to CAISQGLAGPNEQFF.

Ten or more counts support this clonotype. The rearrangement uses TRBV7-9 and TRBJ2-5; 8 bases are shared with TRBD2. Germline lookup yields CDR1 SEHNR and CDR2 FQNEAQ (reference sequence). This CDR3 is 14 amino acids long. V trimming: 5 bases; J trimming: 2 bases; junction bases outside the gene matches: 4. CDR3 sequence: CASSTVAGQETQYF. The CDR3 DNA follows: TGTGCCAGCAGCACGGTAGCGGGGCAAGAGACCCAGTACTTC.

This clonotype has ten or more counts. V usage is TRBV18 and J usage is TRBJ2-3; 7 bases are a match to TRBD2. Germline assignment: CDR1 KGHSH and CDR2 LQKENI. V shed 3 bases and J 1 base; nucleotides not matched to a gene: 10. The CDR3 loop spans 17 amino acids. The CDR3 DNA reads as TGTGCCAGCTCACCTATGAGCGGGGAATGGGGCACAGATACGCAGTATTTT. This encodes CASSPMSGEWGTDTQYF.

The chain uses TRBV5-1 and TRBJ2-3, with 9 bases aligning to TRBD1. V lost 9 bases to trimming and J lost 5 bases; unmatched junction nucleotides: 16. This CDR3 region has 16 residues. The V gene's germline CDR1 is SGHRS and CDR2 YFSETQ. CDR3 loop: CATRGPRTGVGDTQYF. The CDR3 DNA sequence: TGCGCCACAAGAGGACCTAGGACAGGGGTTGGAGATACGCAGTATTTT.

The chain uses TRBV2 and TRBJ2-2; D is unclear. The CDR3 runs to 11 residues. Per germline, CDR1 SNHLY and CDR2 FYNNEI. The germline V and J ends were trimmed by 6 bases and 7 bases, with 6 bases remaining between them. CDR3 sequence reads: CASRIYGELFF. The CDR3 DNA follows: TGTGCCAGCAGGATTTACGGGGAGCTGTTTTTT.

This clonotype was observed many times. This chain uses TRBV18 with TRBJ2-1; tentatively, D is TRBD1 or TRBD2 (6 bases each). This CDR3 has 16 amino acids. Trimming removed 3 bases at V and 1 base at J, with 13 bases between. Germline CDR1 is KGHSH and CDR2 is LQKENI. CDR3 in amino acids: CASSPGGPGSYNEQFF. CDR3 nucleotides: TGTGCCAGCTCACCTGGGGGGCCGGGGTCCTACAATGAGCAGTTCTTC.

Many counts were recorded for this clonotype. As DNA, the CDR3 is TGTGCCAGCAGCCAAGATGGGGCCAGTGAAGCTTTCTTT. Protein sequence: CASSQDGASEAFF. The rearrangement uses TRBV3-1 and TRBJ1-1; the D gene is possibly TRBD1 (5 bases). The CDR3 contains 13 residues. V was clipped by 0 bases and J by 7 bases, with 9 bases between them. The germline V gene has CDR1 LGHDT and CDR2 YNNKEL (reference sequence).

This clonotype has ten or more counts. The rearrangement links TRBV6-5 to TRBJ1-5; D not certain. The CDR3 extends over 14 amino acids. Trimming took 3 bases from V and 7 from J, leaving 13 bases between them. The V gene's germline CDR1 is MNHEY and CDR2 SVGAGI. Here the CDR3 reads CASSYARGRQPQHF. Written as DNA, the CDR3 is TGTGCCAGCAGTTATGCCCGGGGAAGGCAGCCCCAGCATTTT.

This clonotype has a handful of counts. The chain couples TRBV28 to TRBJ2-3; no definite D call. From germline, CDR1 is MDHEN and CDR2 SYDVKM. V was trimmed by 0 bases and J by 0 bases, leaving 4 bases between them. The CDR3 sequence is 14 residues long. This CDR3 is CASSLWGSTDTQYF. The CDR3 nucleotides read TGTGCCAGCAGTTTATGGGGAAGCACAGATACGCAGTATTTT.